Reported below is one T cell receptor beta chain. The antigen remains undetermined. The data are from a study of response to subunit inactivated influenza vaccine. One entry per CDR3 protein results from TCRdb running MiXCR on the RT-PCR reads. The table has about 480,000 distinct CDR3 sequences, roughly 9.8% seen once. Findings and limits, study-wide: Each seasonal influenza vaccination recruits few new T cells, the authors suggested.

The sample was PBMCs from blood, taken around seven weeks after vaccination. This sequence was found in a man aged 45 to 65 who received an inactivated influenza vaccine.

DNA for the CDR3: TGCAGTGCGGCCCTGGGCGGGAGGGCCGGGGAGCTGTTTTTT. Its translation: CSAALGGRAGELFF. The V call is TRBV20-1, the J call TRBJ2-2; 9 bases agree with TRBD2. V shed 6 bases and J 6 bases; nucleotides not matched to a gene: 8. In germline, CDR1 is DFQATT, CDR2 SNEGSKA (reference sequence). The CDR3 totals 14 residues.